This TCR gamma chain was recorded in a study of γδ T cells in repeated Plasmodium falciparum infection. Study information: Each infection was followed by sampling at 21 days, plus baseline and some pre-infection draws. Study observations and caveats: Many TCRgamma sequences overlapped between individuals in stable Vgamma9/Vdelta2+ repertoires. Compared with Australian children, Malian Vdelta2-negative repertoires seemed more clonal, less diverse, less shared.

TCRdb reapplied CATT to the multiplex PCR reads. Of approximately 26,000 gamma-chain clones in the sample, over 2.5% were seen once. This clone showed up many times. What it recognizes is unknown. The CDR3 has 11 amino acids. Germline loops: CDR1 EGSTGY, CDR2 YDSYTSSV. V shed 0 bases, J shed 15 bases, and the junction held 8 bases outside the gene matches. Flow sorting of PBMC yielded separate Vgamma9/Vdelta2+ and Vdelta2-negative gammadelta T cell populations for bulk repertoire analysis. This sequence was found in a pool of human donors (malaria-infected and uninfected, not separated). The chain links TRGV4 to TRGJ1 or TRGJ2. The sequenced sample consisted of gamma-delta T cells from blood. The CDR3 coding sequence is TGTGCCACCTGGGATGGGCCAATTGGACTCTTT. The encoded protein is CATWDGPIGLF.